Listed below are T cell receptor beta chains from one sample, sequenced in a study of T-cell memory formation after mild COVID-19. TCRdb fed the 5' RACE reads into MiXCR, producing one record per CDR3 protein. The sample includes about 88,000 distinct CDR3 sequences, 20% to 30% of them seen just once. The specimen was PBMCs or a T cell subset sorted from them (not recorded which). The receptors originated from a young man who had mild COVID-19 (a few samples of this study predate the infection). Cell type and time point are not known. The CDR3 runs from the conserved cysteine through the conserved F or W. D genes are given only for firm matches. Size is omitted from some rows. Given values are once, few, many or a class for expanded clones.

few	TRBV4-1	TRBD2	17	TRBJ2-1	TGCGCCAGCAGCCAAGTGATCCAGCGGGGTACCTACAATGAGCAGTTCTTC	CASSQVIQRGTYNEQFF
NA	TRBV11-2	NA	18	TRBJ2-1	TGTGCCAGCAGCCTCGGACCTGAAGTGGGGACCCTCGGGGGTGAGCAGTTCTTC	CASSLGPEVGTLGGEQFF
NA	TRBV5-1	TRBD1	15	TRBJ2-1	TGCGCCAGCAGCTTGTCAGGACAGGGTTATCATGAGCAGTTCTTC	CASSLSGQGYHEQFF
few	TRBV2	NA	13	TRBJ2-1	TGTGCCAGCAGTCTCGATCCCAACAATGAGCAGTTCTTC	CASSLDPNNEQFF
NA	TRBV7-8	NA	17	TRBJ1-1	TGTGCCAGCAGCGCCCGCATGAGGGCCACAGGGAACACTGAAGCTTTCTTT	CASSARMRATGNTEAFF
NA	TRBV12-3/TRBV12-4	NA	12	TRBJ1-1	TGTGCCAGCAGTTTTATTAGGGCCGAAGCTTTCTTT	CASSFIRAEAFF
NA	TRBV9	TRBD1	15	TRBJ1-6	TGTGCCAGCAGCGTTGGGACAGGGGTTAATTCACCCCTCCACTTT	CASSVGTGVNSPLHF
few	TRBV7-9	TRBD1	15	TRBJ1-1	TGTGCCAGCAGCTTAATGCGACAGGGTCTCGCTGAAGCTTTCTTT	CASSLMRQGLAEAFF
NA	TRBV11-2	NA	14	TRBJ1-5	TGTGCCAGCAGCCCCGAGGGGATTTATCAGCCCCAGCATTTT	CASSPEGIYQPQHF
few	TRBV29-1	NA	15	TRBJ2-1	TGCAGCGTTGAGCCGGACAGTCCGCCTCGGAATGAGCAGTTCTTC	CSVEPDSPPRNEQFF
few	TRBV6-2/TRBV6-3	NA	14	TRBJ2-7	TGTGCCAGCAGTTACTCAGCAGGGGGGGCCGAGCAGTACTTC	CASSYSAGGAEQYF
few	TRBV25-1	TRBD1	15	TRBJ2-1	TGTGCCAGCAGCCCCTGGACAGGGTCCGACAATGAGCAGTTCTTC	CASSPWTGSDNEQFF
NA	TRBV6-6	TRBD1	12	TRBJ1-4	TGTGCCAGCAGTTATAGGGACAGGGAACTGTTTTTT	CASSYRDRELFF
NA	TRBV11-2	NA	14	TRBJ1-4	TGTGCCAGCAGCTTAGCGGGTACTAATGAAAAACTGTTTTTT	CASSLAGTNEKLFF
few	TRBV7-8	TRBD2	15	TRBJ2-3	TGTGCCAGCAGCTTCGAGATAGCGGGGGAAGATACGCAGTATTTT	CASSFEIAGEDTQYF
few	TRBV12-5	NA	16	TRBJ2-7	TGTGCTAGTGGTTTGTTCACTGCGGCAGGGTGGGGCGAGCAGTACTTC	CASGLFTAAGWGEQYF
NA	TRBV28	NA	11	TRBJ2-1	TGTGCCAGCAGTTTCGCCGGGGGGCAGTTCTTC	CASSFAGGQFF
NA	TRBV29-1	NA	12	TRBJ2-1	TGCAGCGTTGTCCTACAGGGCCATGAGCAGTTCTTC	CSVVLQGHEQFF
NA	TRBV7-9	NA	16	TRBJ1-5	TGTGCCAGCAGCTTAGCCGGGCAGGGCACCAATCAGCCCCAGCATTTT	CASSLAGQGTNQPQHF
NA	TRBV7-9	NA	18	TRBJ2-2	TGTGCCAGCAGCTTTGCCGGGGGCGTTTTGTGGAACACCGGGGAGCTGTTTTTT	CASSFAGGVLWNTGELFF
few	TRBV5-5	TRBD2	18	TRBJ2-3	TGTGCCAGCAGCTTGCTAGCGGGGGGTACCCCGGAATCAAATACGCAGTATTTT	CASSLLAGGTPESNTQYF
NA	TRBV5-1	NA	18	TRBJ2-7	TGCGCCAGCCGGAGTAGGATTACCGGGACCTCGAGCTCCTACGAGCAGTACTTC	CASRSRITGTSSSYEQYF
NA	TRBV6-5	NA	14	TRBJ1-2	TGTGCCAGCAGCCCTTTCAGGGCTAACTATGGCTACACCTTC	CASSPFRANYGYTF
NA	TRBV5-6	NA	13	TRBJ1-2	TGTGCCAGCAGTCCGGGTCTTAACTATGGCTACACCTTC	CASSPGLNYGYTF
few	TRBV5-1	TRBD1	16	TRBJ2-7	TGCGCCAGCAGCTTGTCAATTGGGACAGGAGACTACGAGCAGTACTTC	CASSLSIGTGDYEQYF
NA	TRBV7-2	NA	17	TRBJ1-5	TGTGCCAGCAGCTTAAGGTCAGATTTCACGCATGGTCAGCCCCAGCATTTT	CASSLRSDFTHGQPQHF
NA	TRBV7-9	NA	16	TRBJ2-5	TGTGCCAGCAGCACATCTCCAGGGACGGTCCAAGAGACCCAGTACTTC	CASSTSPGTVQETQYF
NA	TRBV12-3/TRBV12-4	NA	12	TRBJ1-5	TGTGCCAGCAGCCCGGGGTCTTCCCCCCAGCATTTT	CASSPGSSPQHF
many	TRBV4-1	NA	14	TRBJ1-4	TGCGCCAGCAGCCAAGCTGGGGGCGGTGAAAAACTGTTTTTT	CASSQAGGGEKLFF
many	TRBV5-1	NA	20	TRBJ2-1	TGCGCCAGCAGCTTCGGTTTAGCCCCGGGATCCACATATTTAAACAATGAGCAGTTCTTC	CASSFGLAPGSTYLNNEQFF
many	TRBV19	TRBD2	15	TRBJ2-1	TGTGCCAGTAGTCCGACTAGCGGGGACTTCAATGAGCAGTTCTTC	CASSPTSGDFNEQFF
many	TRBV4-3	NA	16	TRBJ1-4	TGCGCCAGCAGCCCAAACGAGGGGTCGGGTAATGAAAAACTGTTTTTT	CASSPNEGSGNEKLFF
few	TRBV7-8	NA	15	TRBJ1-1	TGTGCCAGCAGCGCTAGCGGGGGCTGGGGCACTGAAGCTTTCTTT	CASSASGGWGTEAFF
NA	TRBV5-1	TRBD2	17	TRBJ2-1	TGCGCCAGCACGCGGACTAGCGGGGGAGGCTCCTACAATGAGCAGTTCTTC	CASTRTSGGGSYNEQFF
NA	TRBV2	NA	11	TRBJ2-5	TGTGCCAGCAAGGACCAAGAGACCCAGTACTTC	CASKDQETQYF
few	TRBV7-7	NA	12	TRBJ2-1	TGTGCCAGCAGCTCCCCCGGGACAAAACAGTTCTTC	CASSSPGTKQFF
NA	TRBV4-3	NA	16	TRBJ2-7	TGCGCCAGCAGCCAAGGAGGCGGCAGTATCTCCTACGAGCAGTACTTC	CASSQGGGSISYEQYF
NA	TRBV7-3	NA	17	TRBJ2-3	TGTGCCAGCAGCTTAAACCTCGGGGACCCTAGCACAGATACGCAGTATTTT	CASSLNLGDPSTDTQYF
NA	TRBV27	NA	14	TRBJ1-1	TGTGCCAGCAGTTCAGGGGCGAGGTTAGCTGAAGCTTTCTTT	CASSSGARLAEAFF
NA	TRBV13	NA	15	TRBJ1-4	TGTGCCAGCAGCTTAAGGGGAGGCTCTAATGAAAAACTGTTTTTT	CASSLRGGSNEKLFF
few	TRBV7-2	NA	15	TRBJ2-2	TGTGCCAGCAGCCCAAGTGGCGTGTACACCGGGGAGCTGTTTTTT	CASSPSGVYTGELFF
few	TRBV4-2	NA	13	TRBJ2-5	TGTGCCAGCAGCCAAGATAGTCTCGAACCCACGCACTTC	CASSQDSLEPTHF
NA	TRBV4-1	TRBD2	15	TRBJ2-5	TGCGCCAGCAGCCAACGGACTAGCGGCCAAGAGACCCAGTACTTC	CASSQRTSGQETQYF
NA	TRBV7-9	NA	15	TRBJ1-1	TGTGCCAGCAGCTTTTTGGGTTCATCGAACACTGAAGCTTTCTTT	CASSFLGSSNTEAFF
many	TRBV4-1	NA	17	TRBJ2-3	TGCGCCAGCAGCCACGCTAGGACGGGGGAGAACACAGATACGCAGTATTTT	CASSHARTGENTDTQYF
NA	TRBV4-3	TRBD2	17	TRBJ2-2	TGCGCCAGCAGCCAATGGCGGGGAGGGATTAACACCGGGGAGCTGTTTTTT	CASSQWRGGINTGELFF
once	TRBV7-9	NA	16	TRBJ2-7	TGTGCCAGCAGCTTATACCCAACAGGGGAGGCCTACGAGCAGTACTTC	CASSLYPTGEAYEQYF
NA	TRBV12-3/TRBV12-4	TRBD1	14	TRBJ1-5	TGTGCCAGCAGTTCCGGACAGGCACTCCAGCCCCAGCATTTT	CASSSGQALQPQHF
once	TRBV29-1	NA	14	TRBJ1-2	TGCAGCGTTATAGACGGCGCGGGGTACTATGGCTACACCTTC	CSVIDGAGYYGYTF
NA	TRBV9	NA	16	TRBJ2-1	TGTGCCAGCAACGAAAGACCCGAGACAGGATACAATGAGCAGTTCTTC	CASNERPETGYNEQFF
NA	TRBV4-1	NA	14	TRBJ2-4	TGCGCCAGCAGCCATGAATGGGACGCACTAATTCAGTACTTC	CASSHEWDALIQYF
NA	TRBV29-1	TRBD1	15	TRBJ1-1	TGCAGCGTTAAAGGAAGTCAGGGGGCGAACACTGAAGCTTTCTTT	CSVKGSQGANTEAFF
few	TRBV27	NA	15	TRBJ2-3	TGTGCCAGCAGTCCGACCCCTTGGGGGGAAGATACGCAGTATTTT	CASSPTPWGEDTQYF
NA	TRBV6-4	TRBD1	13	TRBJ1-1	TGTGCCAGCAGCCTGACAGGGGAGGCTGAAGCTTTCTTT	CASSLTGEAEAFF
NA	TRBV9	NA	15	TRBJ1-2	TGTGCCAGCAGCGCCGGACCGAGTCCTAACTATGGCTACACCTTC	CASSAGPSPNYGYTF
NA	TRBV5-7	NA	16	TRBJ2-1	TGTGCCAGCAGCTTGGTTTCAGGGCTCTCCTACAATGAGCAGTTCTTC	CASSLVSGLSYNEQFF
many	TRBV12-3/TRBV12-4	TRBD1	13	TRBJ2-3	TGTGCCAGCACCAAGGGACAGGGGGATACGCAGTATTTT	CASTKGQGDTQYF